The following is a T cell receptor beta chain sequence with its context. There is no known antigen for this receptor. One base away there is no much larger clone; base qualities are not given. Libraries were made using the immunoSEQ multiplex PCR assay. In most patients, genomic DNA was isolated using the Qiagen DNeasy Blood and Tissue Kit and sent frozen to Adaptive Biotechnologies for TCR sequencing. For most patients, genomic DNA was subjected to high-throughput TCR-beta CDR3 sequencing by Adaptive Biotechnologies. The original methods were these. TCR sequencing data were retrieved from Adaptive's ImmunoSEQ software for around 18 patients, whereas a few other patients were processed with MiXCR and VDJtools. To correct CD4 versus CD8 sorting errors, sequences present in both subsets at a frequency ratio below 5:1 were removed. CDR3 nucleotide sequences shared between donor and recipient were removed because their origin could not be assigned. At least 2-fold expansion over unstimulated cells and a minimum CFSE-low frequency of 0.002% (template counts) or 0.001% (read counts) were required for clones to be classified as alloreactive. Clones were considered mappable if detected in sequenced pre-transplant spleen, lymph node, or MLR CFSE-low populations of the donor or recipient. Cumulative frequency of alloreactive clones was calculated as a percentage of all sequences weighted by copy number. Held by TCRdb, this immuneACCESS table contains in-frame sequences only and omits some clones. Under half of the omission traces to an unresolved V gene where checked; the cause of the rest is unknown. Clone size and V and J calls were adopted from that table, with D and trimming inferred from the DNA. The sample yields about 110,000 clones; about 94% were counted once. 0.4% to 0.55% of the sample is in the top ten clones.

The data derive from a study of graft-versus-host responses after intestinal transplantation (dated by TCRdb to the early 2020s). Study-level background: Multivisceral, liver-intestinal, or isolated intestinal transplants were received by the recipients. After intestinal transplantation, graft-versus-host and host-versus-graft alloreactive T cell clones in the graft, circulation and bone marrow were tracked using bulk TCR-beta CDR3 sequencing. To identify alloreactive clones, pre-transplant mixed lymphocyte reaction products were sequenced and then compared with unstimulated pre-transplant donor and recipient T cells. The cohort enrolled about two dozen intestinal transplant recipients, one of whom was a retransplant, and a few patients without pretransplant specimens were excluded. A peak of at least 4% donor T cells among recipient peripheral blood mononuclear cells was the definition used for donor T cell macrochimerism. Every recipient was given anti-thymocyte globulin induction, then maintenance tacrolimus and steroids for approximately 3 years. Rather than being sequenced by the commercial service, samples from a few later patients were sequenced in-house on an Illumina MiSeq and processed with MiXCR. Beyond this particular receptor, the publication reports: In patients with donor T cell macrochimerism, the allografts had high GvH to HvG T cell clonal ratios. Early after transplant, declines in HvG clones were associated with peak levels of circulating GvH clones. GvH clones turned up in recipient bone marrow, with some appearing earlier in ileal mucosa or blood, a pattern consistent with an intestinal mucosal origin. The relatively low number and heterogeneity of intestinal transplant patients limited the conclusions.

Interpreted using the paper, the time point label stands for: cells obtained before transplantation from donor or recipient. CD3+CD4+ and CD3+CD8+ populations were FACS-sorted from unstimulated pre-transplant donor and recipient cells taken from spleen or lymph nodes. From a lookup of the germline V gene (reference sequence), CDR1 and CDR2 are MNHEY and SMNVEV. The CDR3, from cysteine to phenylalanine, totals 13 residues. The sequence is cut down to CDR3 DNA, 39 bases in frame from base 1. V is trimmed back by 8 bases and J by 7 bases, and the junction contains 6 bases that no gene match accounts for.

The V and J segments used are TRBV27 and TRBJ2-2, with TRBD2 identical over 8 junction bases. The starting material was unstimulated CD8+ T cells sorted from spleen or lymph node cells, obtained before intestinal transplant. This TCR derives from a human donor who received an intestinal transplant. The DNA sequence reads TGTGCCAGCCGGGGGGGAGTTAACGGGGAGCTGTTTTTT. It translates as CASRGGVNGELFF.